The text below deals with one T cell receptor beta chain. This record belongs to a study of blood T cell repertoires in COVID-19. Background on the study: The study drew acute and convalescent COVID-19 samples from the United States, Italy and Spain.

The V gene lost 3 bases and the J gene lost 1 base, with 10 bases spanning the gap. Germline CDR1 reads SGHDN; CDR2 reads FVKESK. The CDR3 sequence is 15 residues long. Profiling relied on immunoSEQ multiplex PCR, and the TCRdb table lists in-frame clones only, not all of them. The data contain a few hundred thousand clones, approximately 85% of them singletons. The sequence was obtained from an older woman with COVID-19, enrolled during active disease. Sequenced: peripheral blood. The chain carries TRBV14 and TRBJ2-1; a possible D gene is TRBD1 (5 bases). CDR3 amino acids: CASSQTRVSYNEQFF. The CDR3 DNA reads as TGTGCCAGCAGCCAGACCAGGGTTTCCTACAATGAGCAGTTCTTC.